The rows below give T cell receptor beta chains drawn from one sample of a study of CD8 T cells in ankylosing spondylitis. TCRdb reanalysed the 5' RACE reads using MiXCR and keeps one entry per CDR3 protein. The data hold 300,000 to 350,000 distinct CDR3 sequences, with over 12% observed a single time. The material sequenced was blood, either unsorted or a sorted T cell fraction (not recorded which). The receptors were gathered from a male donor with ankylosing spondylitis or in good health (not recorded which). Each CDR3 is given with its conserved first and last residue. The order of the fields is D gene, clone size, J gene, V gene, CDR3 protein, CDR3 DNA. A D gene is named only where the DNA matches it firmly. For some rows the clone size is stated as once, few or many, or as a class when expanded; others skip it.

d_call: .; clone_size: few; j_call: TRBJ1-1; v_call: TRBV12-3/TRBV12-4; cdr3_aa: CASSPQVGINTEAFF; cdr3_nt: TGTGCCAGCAGCCCCCAAGTGGGGATAAACACTGAAGCTTTCTTT
d_call: .; clone_size: .; j_call: TRBJ2-5; v_call: TRBV10-3; cdr3_aa: CAISPGTQETQYF; cdr3_nt: TGTGCCATCAGCCCCGGGACTCAAGAGACCCAGTACTTC
d_call: .; clone_size: .; j_call: TRBJ2-7; v_call: TRBV20-1; cdr3_aa: CSASNLHEQYF; cdr3_nt: TGCAGTGCTAGTAACTTGCACGAGCAGTACTTC
d_call: .; clone_size: few; j_call: TRBJ2-1; v_call: TRBV5-1; cdr3_aa: CASSFSLPLYNEQFF; cdr3_nt: TGCGCCAGCAGCTTTAGCCTTCCGTTATACAATGAGCAGTTCTTC
d_call: TRBD2; clone_size: .; j_call: TRBJ2-6; v_call: TRBV12-3/TRBV12-4; cdr3_aa: CACSLNQGGLSGANVLTF; cdr3_nt: TGTGCCTGCAGTTTAAATCAGGGAGGGCTCTCTGGGGCCAACGTCCTGACTTTC
d_call: TRBD1; clone_size: .; j_call: TRBJ1-2; v_call: TRBV30; cdr3_aa: CAWTHRGGYTF; cdr3_nt: TGTGCCTGGACCCACAGGGGTGGCTACACCTTC
d_call: TRBD2; clone_size: .; j_call: TRBJ2-1; v_call: TRBV5-1; cdr3_aa: CASPRTSGGSYNEQFF; cdr3_nt: TGCGCCAGCCCTCGGACTAGCGGGGGGTCATACAATGAGCAGTTCTTC
d_call: .; clone_size: few; j_call: TRBJ1-5; v_call: TRBV7-2; cdr3_aa: CASSLASGVGNQPQHF; cdr3_nt: TGTGCCAGCAGCTTAGCGTCAGGGGTCGGCAATCAGCCCCAGCATTTT
d_call: .; clone_size: .; j_call: TRBJ1-1; v_call: TRBV5-1; cdr3_aa: CASSWGRENTEAFF; cdr3_nt: TGCGCCAGCAGCTGGGGACGGGAGAACACTGAAGCTTTCTTT
d_call: .; clone_size: .; j_call: TRBJ1-2; v_call: TRBV30; cdr3_aa: CAWSVSYDVGYTF; cdr3_nt: TGTGCCTGGAGTGTATCTTACGATGTGGGCTACACCTTC
d_call: TRBD1; clone_size: few; j_call: TRBJ2-5; v_call: TRBV7-9; cdr3_aa: CASSQQGAWGETQYF; cdr3_nt: TGTGCCAGCAGCCAACAGGGGGCCTGGGGGGAGACCCAGTACTTC
d_call: .; clone_size: many; j_call: TRBJ1-1; v_call: TRBV7-2; cdr3_aa: CASSLGWQNTEAFF; cdr3_nt: TGTGCCAGCAGCTTAGGGTGGCAGAACACTGAAGCTTTCTTT
d_call: TRBD2; clone_size: few; j_call: TRBJ2-5; v_call: TRBV12-3/TRBV12-4; cdr3_aa: CASSKARGGETQYF; cdr3_nt: TGTGCCAGCAGTAAGGCCCGGGGGGGAGAGACCCAGTACTTC
d_call: .; clone_size: .; j_call: TRBJ2-5; v_call: TRBV29-1; cdr3_aa: CSVEEWTPQETQYF; cdr3_nt: TGCAGCGTTGAAGAATGGACACCACAAGAGACCCAGTACTTC
d_call: TRBD2; clone_size: .; j_call: TRBJ2-3; v_call: TRBV2; cdr3_aa: CASRTTSISTDTQYF; cdr3_nt: TGTGCCAGCAGGACGACTAGCATTAGCACAGATACGCAGTATTTT
d_call: .; clone_size: few; j_call: TRBJ2-4; v_call: TRBV12-3/TRBV12-4; cdr3_aa: CASSPGAGEGWNIQYF; cdr3_nt: TGTGCCAGCAGCCCGGGGGCCGGGGAAGGGTGGAACATTCAGTACTTC
d_call: .; clone_size: few; j_call: TRBJ2-2; v_call: TRBV3-1; cdr3_aa: CASSPGTYTGELFF; cdr3_nt: TGTGCCAGCAGCCCCGGGACGTACACCGGGGAGCTGTTTTTT
d_call: .; clone_size: .; j_call: TRBJ2-7; v_call: TRBV4-1; cdr3_aa: CASSQEASFAGKYEQYF; cdr3_nt: TGCGCCAGCAGCCAAGAGGCAAGTTTTGCGGGGAAGTACGAGCAGTACTTC
d_call: .; clone_size: few; j_call: TRBJ1-6; v_call: TRBV3-1; cdr3_aa: CASSQDLAGFSPLHF; cdr3_nt: TGTGCCAGCAGCCAAGATTTAGCAGGGTTTTCACCCCTCCACTTT
d_call: .; clone_size: few; j_call: TRBJ2-1; v_call: TRBV30; cdr3_aa: CAWSTRDNYNEQFF; cdr3_nt: TGTGCCTGGTCGACGAGGGACAACTACAATGAGCAGTTCTTC
d_call: .; clone_size: few; j_call: TRBJ2-3; v_call: TRBV5-1; cdr3_aa: CASSSEISTDTQYF; cdr3_nt: TGCGCCAGCAGCTCGGAAATCAGCACAGATACGCAGTATTTT
d_call: .; clone_size: few; j_call: TRBJ1-2; v_call: TRBV5-1; cdr3_aa: CASRPENNYGYTF; cdr3_nt: TGCGCCAGCCGCCCAGAGAATAACTATGGCTACACCTTC
d_call: .; clone_size: few; j_call: TRBJ2-4; v_call: TRBV3-1; cdr3_aa: CASSQVGGPSKNIQYF; cdr3_nt: TGTGCCAGCAGCCAAGTAGGTGGGCCCTCCAAAAACATTCAGTACTTC
d_call: .; clone_size: few; j_call: TRBJ1-2; v_call: TRBV5-6; cdr3_aa: CASSRINGRNTNYGYTF; cdr3_nt: TGTGCCAGCAGCCGCATCAACGGGAGAAACACTAACTATGGCTACACCTTC
d_call: .; clone_size: few; j_call: TRBJ1-2; v_call: TRBV20-1; cdr3_aa: CSANNRAPYGYTF; cdr3_nt: TGCAGTGCTAACAACAGGGCTCCATATGGCTACACCTTC
d_call: TRBD1; clone_size: many; j_call: TRBJ1-1; v_call: TRBV29-1; cdr3_aa: CSVARDSQFTEAFF; cdr3_nt: TGCAGCGTTGCCCGGGACAGCCAGTTCACTGAAGCTTTCTTT
d_call: .; clone_size: few; j_call: TRBJ1-1; v_call: TRBV10-3; cdr3_aa: CAISDPSGATEAFF; cdr3_nt: TGTGCCATCAGTGACCCGTCAGGGGCTACTGAAGCTTTCTTT
d_call: TRBD2; clone_size: .; j_call: TRBJ2-5; v_call: TRBV6-1; cdr3_aa: CASRTSGSVETQYF; cdr3_nt: TGTGCCAGCAGGACTAGCGGGAGTGTAGAGACCCAGTACTTC
d_call: .; clone_size: .; j_call: TRBJ2-3; v_call: TRBV5-1; cdr3_aa: CASSFLATSTDTQYF; cdr3_nt: TGCGCCAGCAGCTTCCTAGCGACTAGCACAGATACGCAGTATTTT
d_call: TRBD2; clone_size: few; j_call: TRBJ2-1; v_call: TRBV9; cdr3_aa: CASSPRLAGGTYNEQFF; cdr3_nt: TGTGCCAGCAGCCCCCGACTAGCGGGGGGAACCTACAATGAGCAGTTCTTC
d_call: TRBD1; clone_size: .; j_call: TRBJ2-6; v_call: TRBV3-1; cdr3_aa: CASSRDRTGAFSGANVLTF; cdr3_nt: TGTGCCAGCAGCCGAGATCGTACAGGGGCTTTCTCTGGGGCCAACGTCCTGACTTTC
d_call: TRBD2; clone_size: .; j_call: TRBJ2-7; v_call: TRBV4-1; cdr3_aa: CASSQDRSGGISYEQYF; cdr3_nt: TGCGCCAGCAGCCAAGATCGTAGCGGGGGCATTTCCTACGAGCAGTACTTC
d_call: TRBD1; clone_size: .; j_call: TRBJ1-1; v_call: TRBV9; cdr3_aa: CASRERTGGNTEAFF; cdr3_nt: TGTGCCAGCAGAGAAAGGACAGGGGGGAACACTGAAGCTTTCTTT
d_call: .; clone_size: .; j_call: TRBJ2-5; v_call: TRBV20-1; cdr3_aa: CSAREGGAQETQYF; cdr3_nt: TGCAGTGCTAGAGAAGGGGGGGCCCAAGAGACCCAGTACTTC
d_call: TRBD2; clone_size: .; j_call: TRBJ2-3; v_call: TRBV5-1; cdr3_aa: CASSLAGMGDTQYF; cdr3_nt: TGCGCCAGCAGTTTAGCGGGAATGGGAGATACGCAGTATTTT
d_call: .; clone_size: .; j_call: TRBJ2-1; v_call: TRBV20-1; cdr3_aa: CSARHRYEQFF; cdr3_nt: TGCAGTGCTAGGCATAGGTATGAGCAGTTCTTC
d_call: .; clone_size: .; j_call: TRBJ2-7; v_call: TRBV7-2; cdr3_aa: CASSPTDRTYEQYF; cdr3_nt: TGTGCCAGCAGCCCTACAGACAGAACCTACGAGCAGTACTTC
d_call: TRBD2; clone_size: few; j_call: TRBJ2-1; v_call: TRBV24-1; cdr3_aa: CATSDPTSGYNEQFF; cdr3_nt: TGTGCCACCAGTGATCCGACTAGCGGCTACAATGAGCAGTTCTTC
d_call: .; clone_size: .; j_call: TRBJ2-7; v_call: TRBV7-2; cdr3_aa: CASSFEAGRAYEQYF; cdr3_nt: TGTGCCAGCAGCTTCGAAGCCGGGAGAGCCTACGAGCAGTACTTC
d_call: .; clone_size: few; j_call: TRBJ2-5; v_call: TRBV6-1; cdr3_aa: CASSKQETQYF; cdr3_nt: TGTGCCAGCAGTAAACAAGAGACCCAGTACTTC
d_call: TRBD1; clone_size: many; j_call: TRBJ2-7; v_call: TRBV10-3; cdr3_aa: CAISEGQERTYEQYF; cdr3_nt: TGTGCCATCAGCGAGGGACAGGAGCGAACCTACGAGCAGTACTTC
d_call: .; clone_size: few; j_call: TRBJ2-3; v_call: TRBV20-1; cdr3_aa: CSASLWGRGSTDTQYF; cdr3_nt: TGCAGTGCTAGTCTGTGGGGGCGGGGGAGCACAGATACGCAGTATTTT
d_call: .; clone_size: few; j_call: TRBJ1-6; v_call: TRBV6-1; cdr3_aa: CASKTGPLSYNSPLHF; cdr3_nt: TGTGCCAGCAAGACGGGCCCTCTCTCCTATAATTCACCCCTCCACTTT